The sequence of this T cell receptor beta chain was determined in a study of T cell repertoires in cytomegalovirus infection. The overall study: A matching HLA type, together with CMV infection, was signaled by public TCR beta signatures.

This CDR3 region has 13 residues. V lost 6 bases and J 0 bases, leaving 8 bases between the germline ends. CDR1 is MNHEY and CDR2 is SVGEGT in the germline V gene. TCRdb processed the reads anew with MiXCR; each CDR3 protein has one entry. The sample has roughly 920,000 distinct CDR3 sequences, approximately 33% seen once. Concerning this clonotype itself: Its antigen is not identified.

The chain links TRBV6-2 or TRBV6-3 to TRBJ1-1; no definite D call. Sample: cultured CD8+ T cells from PBMCs, taken from culture after CMV antigen stimulation. The receptor was derived from a human donor in good health (CMV status not recorded). Some clones in this sample may be carry-over from other donors' samples. CDR3: CASRERMNTEAFF. DNA of the CDR3: TGTGCCAGCAGAGAAAGAATGAACACTGAAGCTTTCTTT.